The 29 T cell receptor beta chains in this list originate from one sample, sequenced in a study of blood T cell repertoires in COVID-19. The data were produced by immunoSEQ multiplex PCR, yet TCRdb's version contains in-frame clones alone and is incomplete. The table includes fewer than 150,000 clones, around 85% detected once. Input material: peripheral blood. The source of these receptors is a woman between 45 and 60 years old who had recovered from COVID-19.

The chain couples TRBV5-1 to TRBJ1-4; 9 bases agree with TRBD1. V trimming: 4 bases; J trimming: 8 bases; junction bases outside the gene matches: 12. Germline V CDR1 and CDR2: SGHRS, YFSETQ. The CDR3 runs 16 residues. Here the CDR3 DNA reads TGCGCCAGCAGCCCACAAACCGTTGGGACAGGGGAAAAACTGTTTTTT. This encodes CASSPQTVGTGEKLFF.

The chain uses TRBV4-3 and TRBJ1-1; D call uncertain. CDR1 and CDR2 (germline): LGHNA, YSLEER. CDR3 length: 13 residues. V lost 0 bases and J lost 3, with 5 bases in between. For the CDR3, the DNA is TGCGCCAGCAGCCAAGAACGCGACACTGAAGCTTTCTTT. It codes for CASSQERDTEAFF.

The rearrangement uses TRBV2 and TRBJ2-1; 8 nucleotides align to TRBD1. V was pared by 5 bases and J by 6 bases, with 3 bases of the junction left unmatched. Per the germline V gene, CDR1 is SNHLY and CDR2 is FYNNEI. This CDR3 is built from 13 residues. CDR3 sequence (DNA): TGTGCCAGCAGTAATGACAGGGGCAATGAGCAGTTCTTC. As protein: CASSNDRGNEQFF.

The chain couples TRBV7-9 to TRBJ2-7; TRBD2 aligns across 7 bases. The CDR3 totals 15 residues. Looked up from germline, CDR1 is SEHNR and CDR2 is FQNEAQ (reference sequence). V dropped 1 base and J dropped 2; count of bases not matched to a gene: 5. CDR3 amino acids: CASSLDAGAAYEQYF. The DNA for the CDR3 is TGTGCCAGCAGCTTAGATGCGGGAGCCGCCTACGAGCAGTACTTC. Using reference TRBV7-9 and TRBJ2-7 for the parts outside the CDR3, the full variable domain is DTGVSQNPRHKITKRGQNVTFRCDPISEHNRLYWYRQTLGQGPEFLTYFQNEAQLEKSRLLSDRFSAERPKGSFSTLEIQRTEQGDSAMYLCASSLDAGAAYEQYFGPGTRLTVT.

The chain links TRBV15 to TRBJ2-7, with D possibly being TRBD2 (7 bases). V was pared by 0 bases and J by 3 bases, with 12 bases between. The germline CDR1 and CDR2 sequences are LNHNV and YYDKDF (reference sequence). The CDR3 totals 15 residues. CDR3 in amino acids: CATSRDPGGRYEQYF. The CDR3, as DNA: TGTGCCACCAGCAGAGATCCGGGGGGCCGCTACGAGCAGTACTTC.

The DNA for the CDR3 is TGTGCCAGCAGCTCATTCGGGACAGGGTCTAACTATGGCTACACCTTC. This sequence encodes CASSSFGTGSNYGYTF. This sequence joins TRBV5-4 and TRBJ1-2; 9 nucleotides align to TRBD1. Looked up from germline, CDR1 is SGHNT and CDR2 is YYREEE (reference sequence). The CDR3 spans 16 residues. V gave up 3 bases and J gave up 0 bases; unmatched junction bases: 6.

The chain employs TRBV29-1 and TRBJ2-3, with D possibly being TRBD2 (5 bases). Trimming took 6 bases from V and 6 from J, leaving 13 bases between them. The CDR3 contains 12 residues. Germline CDR1 reads SQVTM; CDR2 reads ANQGSEA. This chain's CDR3 is CSVADATDTQYF. The CDR3 DNA follows: TGCAGCGTAGCGGACGCTACGGATACGCAGTATTTT.

This clone was detected once. V gene TRBV6-5 combines with J gene TRBJ1-1; unclear D gene. V dropped 6 bases and J dropped 4 bases, with 12 bases sitting between them. The CDR3 loop spans 13 amino acids. Germline CDR1 is MNHEY and CDR2 is SVGAGI. CDR3 in DNA: TGTGCCAGCAGCCGCCCGCGGAGCACTGAAGCTTTCTTT. It encodes CASSRPRSTEAFF.

The chain joins TRBV18 to TRBJ2-5; D may be TRBD1 (5 bases). The CDR3 length is 13 residues. Deletions cut 2 bases from V and 2 bases from J, with 6 bases between. Germline V gives CDR1 KGHSH, CDR2 LQKENI. The CDR3 sequence is CASSPRQQETQYF. The CDR3 DNA reads as TGTGCCAGCTCACCAAGACAGCAAGAGACCCAGTACTTC.

This sequence joins TRBV5-6 and TRBJ2-2; 8 nucleotides align to TRBD1. Unmatched junction bases numbered 5, after V lost 4 bases and J lost 3 bases. The CDR3 covers 15 residues. Germline V gives CDR1 SGHDT, CDR2 YYEEEE. In DNA, the CDR3 is TGTGCCAGCAGCCTTCGGACAGGGCACACCGGGGAGCTGTTTTTT. This sequence encodes CASSLRTGHTGELFF.

The chain combines TRBV28 with TRBJ1-2; D not certain. Germline-derived CDR1 and CDR2 are MDHEN and SYDVKM. Trimming pared 4 bases from V and 4 bases from J, leaving 10 bases between. The CDR3 runs to 13 residues. The CDR3 bases are TGTGCCAGCAGTTCCGGGAGACTCTATGGCTACACCTTC. This sequence encodes CASSSGRLYGYTF.

The chain recombines TRBV2 with TRBJ1-6; no reliable D call. V shed 0 bases and J shed 7 bases, with 7 bases lying between them. Looked up from germline, CDR1 is SNHLY and CDR2 is FYNNEI. This CDR3 has 14 amino acids. CDR3 residues: CASSEARLNSPLHF. The CDR3 DNA reads as TGTGCCAGCAGTGAAGCCCGACTGAATTCACCCCTCCACTTT.

Ten or more counts support this clone. V usage is TRBV12-3 or TRBV12-4 and J usage is TRBJ1-1; TRBD1 matches at 8 bases. The CDR3 loop spans 12 amino acids. V was clipped by 1 base and J by 11 bases; unmatched bases: 3. CDR3 region: CASSLVGDRAFF. The CDR3 nucleotides read TGTGCCAGCAGTTTAGTTGGGGACAGGGCTTTCTTT.

This rearrangement joins TRBV15 to TRBJ2-7; perhaps TRBD1 as D (5 bases). The CDR3 extends over 14 amino acids. Germline CDR1 LNHNV, CDR2 YYDKDF (reference sequence). The germline V and J ends were trimmed by 3 bases and 2 bases, with 11 bases remaining between them. In DNA, the CDR3 is TGTGCCACCAGCAGGACAGTTTTAACCTACGAGCAGTACTTC. This translates into CATSRTVLTYEQYF.

V gene TRBV5-6 combines with J gene TRBJ2-3; no clear D. With 3 bases removed from V and 2 bases from J, the gap between germline ends came to 13 bases. CDR3 length: 15 residues. CDR1 is SGHDT and CDR2 is YYEEEE in the germline V gene. The CDR3 loop is CASSSRLKNTDTQYF. The CDR3 coding sequence is TGTGCCAGCAGCTCCCGACTGAAAAACACAGATACGCAGTATTTT.

This clone was observed once. The V call is TRBV11-2, the J call TRBJ2-1; D perhaps matches TRBD2 (5 bases). The germline CDR1 and CDR2 sequences are SGHAT and FQNNGV. The V end lost 7 bases, the J end lost 8 bases, and 24 bases lay between the germline ends. This CDR3 is built from 16 residues. The CDR3 DNA sequence: TGTGCCAGCACCTCTCAGCCACACGCTGCGGGCGATGAGCAGTTCTTC. Encoded protein: CASTSQPHAAGDEQFF.

This chain links TRBV6-5 with TRBJ2-7; D possibly corresponds to TRBD1 (6 bases). Germline CDR1 reads MNHEY; CDR2 reads SVGAGI. There are 15 residues in the CDR3. Trimming removed 2 bases from V and 0 bases from J, with 11 bases in between. CDR3 DNA: TGTGCCAGCAGTTACGGCAGGGGACCCTCCTACGAGCAGTACTTC. Translation: CASSYGRGPSYEQYF.

CDR3 region: CASSVAPGAQETQYF. The CDR3 bases are TGTGCCAGCAGCGTAGCTCCAGGGGCCCAAGAGACCCAGTACTTC. The J gene is TRBJ2-5, the V gene TRBV9, with D possibly TRBD1 on 6 matching bases. The CDR3 extends over 15 amino acids. Germline V gene lookup returns CDR1 SGDLS and CDR2 YYNGEE. Between the trimmed V and J ends, which lost 0 bases and 1 base, there was a span of 10 bases.

The chain uses TRBV5-8 and TRBJ2-3; 16 bases agree with TRBD2. The CDR3 runs 16 residues. With V trimmed by 4 bases and J by 10 bases, 9 bases remained unmatched. Germline V gene lookup returns CDR1 SGHTS and CDR2 YDEGEE. CDR3 in DNA: TGTGCCAGCAGCCGCGGGACTAGCGGGAGGGCCTCATCGCAGTATTTT. Protein product: CASSRGTSGRASSQYF.

The chain combines TRBV7-9 with TRBJ1-2; perhaps TRBD1 as D (5 bases). Germline V gives CDR1 SEHNR, CDR2 FQNEAQ (reference sequence). With 4 bases removed from V and 6 bases from J, the gap between germline ends came to 12 bases. CDR3 length: 13 amino acids. In DNA form, the CDR3 reads TGTGCCAGCAGCTCGACAGCTAGTAATGGCTACACCTTC. Protein product: CASSSTASNGYTF.

The chain is built from TRBV2 and TRBJ2-7; no reliable D call. Germline V lookup: CDR1 SNHLY, CDR2 FYNNEI. V lost 6 bases and J 2 bases, leaving 14 bases between the germline ends. The CDR3 covers 14 residues. CDR3 bases: TGTGCCAGCAGCGATCGCGGCGTCGCCTACGAGCAGTACTTC. This gives the protein CASSDRGVAYEQYF.

This clone was seen a handful of times. The chain uses TRBV25-1 and TRBJ2-1, with 8 positions matching TRBD2. Germline V lookup: CDR1 MGHDK, CDR2 SYGVNS. The CDR3 runs 16 residues. Losses at the gene ends were 4 bases for V and 2 bases for J; bases not matched to a gene: 7. The CDR3 DNA follows: TGTGCCAGCAGTGGACCTAGCGGGCCCCCCTACAATGAGCAGTTCTTC. It yields the protein CASSGPSGPPYNEQFF.

The chain couples TRBV5-1 to TRBJ1-6; D not certain. Deletions cut 0 bases from V and 6 bases from J, with 10 bases between. The CDR3 has 15 amino acids. The germline V gene encodes CDR1 SGHRS and CDR2 YFSETQ. CDR3 bases: TGCGCCAGCAGCTTGGGTGTCAGGTTTAATTCACCCCTCCACTTT. This sequence encodes CASSLGVRFNSPLHF. Full variable domain (rest looked up from reference TRBV5-1 and TRBJ1-6): KAGVTQTPRYLIKTRGQQVTLSCSPISGHRSVSWYQQTPGQGLQFLFEYFSETQRNKGNFPGRFSGRQFSNSRSEMNVSTLELGDSALYLCASSLGVRFNSPLHFGNGTRLTVT.

V gene TRBV7-9 combines with J gene TRBJ2-5; tentative D call: TRBD2 (5 bases). Germline V gene sequence: CDR1 SEHNR, CDR2 FQNEAQ (reference sequence). Trimming stripped 4 bases from V and 2 bases from J, with 8 bases between. The CDR3 runs to 13 residues. The CDR3 here is CASSYGIQETQYF. The DNA for the CDR3 is TGTGCCAGCAGCTACGGGATACAAGAGACCCAGTACTTC. Combining the CDR3 with reference TRBV7-9 and TRBJ2-5 gives the whole variable domain DTGVSQNPRHKITKRGQNVTFRCDPISEHNRLYWYRQTLGQGPEFLTYFQNEAQLEKSRLLSDRFSAERPKGSFSTLEIQRTEQGDSAMYLCASSYGIQETQYFGPGTRLLVL.

V gene TRBV7-9 combines with J gene TRBJ1-6; 9 nucleotides match TRBD1. Per the germline V gene, CDR1 is SEHNR and CDR2 is FQNEAQ (reference sequence). This CDR3 has 14 amino acids. The ends lost 4 bases at V and 9 bases at J; junction bases unmatched: 4. CDR3 in DNA: TGTGCCAGCAGCTCCGGGACAGGGCGTTCACCCCTCCACTTT. It codes for CASSSGTGRSPLHF. Filled out from reference TRBV7-9 and TRBJ1-6, the complete variable domain reads DTGVSQNPRHKITKRGQNVTFRCDPISEHNRLYWYRQTLGQGPEFLTYFQNEAQLEKSRLLSDRFSAERPKGSFSTLEIQRTEQGDSAMYLCASSSGTGRSPLHFGNGTRLTVT.

The gene calls are TRBV21-1 and TRBJ2-1; the D segment call TRBD1 is taken from the table without a DNA check. TRBV21-1 is described as a pseudogene. The CDR3 length is 16 residues. The CDR3 loop is CASSRQGQRYYNEQFF. The CDR3 coding sequence is TGTGCCAGCAGCCGACAGGGGCAGAGGTACTACAATGAGCAGTTCTTC.

As concerns this clone: One end of the junction does not line up with germline, which may come from a read error. The J gene is TRBJ1-2, the V gene TRBV25-1; D is unresolved. This CDR3 has 13 amino acids. CDR1 is MGHDK, CDR2 SYGVNS, per germline. The DNA for the CDR3 is TGTGCCAGCAGTCCCCGGTGGGGAGCCAGCCTCTTATTC. Translating it yields CASSPRWGASLLF.

This clone occurred once. The chain has TRBV27 and TRBJ2-7; 13 bases align to TRBD2. The CDR3 is 21 residues long. J was trimmed by 1 base and V by 5 bases; bases with no gene match: 20. CDR1 and CDR2 (germline): MNHEY, SMNVEV (reference sequence). The DNA for the CDR3 is TGTGCCAGCAGTGGGTCACTAGCGGGAGGGCCTCAGAATTTTGAGTCCTACGAGCAGTACTTC. Translating it yields CASSGSLAGGPQNFESYEQYF.

The CDR3 spells CASSVGLAGAGEQFF. The DNA of the CDR3 is TGTGCCAGCAGCGTGGGACTAGCGGGAGCGGGCGAGCAGTTCTTC. The chain has TRBV7-3 and TRBJ2-1, with 14 bases that match TRBD2. Unmatched junction bases numbered 7, after V lost 5 bases and J lost 10 bases. The germline CDR1 and CDR2 sequences are SGHTA and FQGTGA. The CDR3 spans 15 residues. The variable domain in full, completed from reference TRBV7-3 and TRBJ2-1, reads GAGVSQTPSNKVTEKGKYVELRCDPISGHTALYWYRQSLGQGPEFLIYFQGTGAADDSGLPNDRFFAVRPEGSVSTLKIQRTERGDSAVYLCASSVGLAGAGEQFFGPGTRLTVL.